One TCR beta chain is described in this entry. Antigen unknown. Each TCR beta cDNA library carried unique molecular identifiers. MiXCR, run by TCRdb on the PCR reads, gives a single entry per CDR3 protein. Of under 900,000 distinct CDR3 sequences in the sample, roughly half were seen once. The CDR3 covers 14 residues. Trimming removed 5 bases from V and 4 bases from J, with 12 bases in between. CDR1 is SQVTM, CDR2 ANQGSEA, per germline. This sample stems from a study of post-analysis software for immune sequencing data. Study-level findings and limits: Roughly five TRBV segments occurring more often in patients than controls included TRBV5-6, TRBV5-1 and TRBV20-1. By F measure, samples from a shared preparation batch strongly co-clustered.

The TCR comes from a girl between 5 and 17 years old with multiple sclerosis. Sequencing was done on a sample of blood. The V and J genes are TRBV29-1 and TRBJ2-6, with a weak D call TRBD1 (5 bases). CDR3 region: CSVRGLPGANVLTF. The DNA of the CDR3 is TGCAGCGTTAGGGGCCTCCCCGGGGCCAACGTCCTGACTTTC. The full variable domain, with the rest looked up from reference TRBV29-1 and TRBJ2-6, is SAVISQKPSRDICQRGTSLTIQCQVDSQVTMMFWYRQQPGQSLTLIATANQGSEATYESGFVIDKFPISRPNLTFSTLTVSNMSPEDSSIYLCSVRGLPGANVLTFGAGSRLTVL.